This paragraph reports one T cell receptor beta chain. Antigen: not known. This sample is part of a study of T cells in tumors after PD-1 blockade. Study details: During anti-PD-1 treatment, some patients continued daily vismodegib 150 mg. Peripheral blood samples averaged approximately 35,000 unique clonotypes and more than 90,000 templates. Study-wide points: Blood contained 40% to 50% of the tumor's TCR clonotypes.

Tumor or blood genomic DNA was sequenced, with inputs of roughly 550 ng to 6,500 ng. Sequencing used immunoSEQ multiplex PCR; TCRdb keeps in-frame clones, though not all of them. The repertoire holds some 47,000 clones, with 60% to 80% as singletons. The CDR3 consists of 15 residues. In germline, CDR1 is MNHEY, CDR2 SMNVEV (reference sequence). Trimming removed 7 bases from V and 2 bases from J, with 15 bases in between. The receptor comes from a human donor with basal cell carcinoma. The specimen was PBMCs, collected before anti-PD-1 treatment. This chain connects TRBV27 to TRBJ2-1; D is ambiguous. CDR3 sequence reads: CASTNSDGPYNEQFF. CDR3 coding DNA: TGTGCCAGCACCAACTCAGACGGGCCCTACAATGAGCAGTTCTTC.